A single sample is the source of the 11 T cell receptor beta chains below, sequenced in a study of cytomegalovirus exposure and HLA in healthy donors. The PCR employed 60 Vbeta primers together with 13 Jbeta primers. Generated by immunoSEQ multiplex PCR, the TCRdb table keeps only in-frame clones and is missing some. The sample includes over 200,000 clones, 77% of them seen just once. Sequenced sample: PBMCs. Receptor source: a woman in her sixties in good health and CMV-seropositive.

The CDR3 DNA reads as TGTGCCAGCAGCTTGGCCAAGAGAGACGAGCAGTACTTC. Residues: CASSLAKRDEQYF. The rearrangement joins TRBV5-5 to TRBJ2-7; D unresolved. CDR1 and CDR2 (germline): SGHKS, YYEKEE (reference sequence). Trimming left V 0 bases short and J 5 bases short, with 9 bases between. The CDR3 totals 13 residues.

The chain joins TRBV9 to TRBJ2-5, with 7 nucleotides matching TRBD2. J gave up 3 bases and V 4 bases, and 6 bases lay outside the gene matches. Germline V gene lookup returns CDR1 SGDLS and CDR2 YYNGEE. This CDR3 comprises 14 residues. The CDR3 DNA follows: TGTGCCAGCAGCCGTATGGGGGGGGAAGAGACCCAGTACTTC. As protein: CASSRMGGEETQYF.

In nucleotides, the CDR3 is TGTGCCAGCAGCTCCGCAGGGGTACAAGCCGGGGAGCTGTTTTTT. It encodes CASSSAGVQAGELFF. The chain couples TRBV7-2 to TRBJ2-2; D is perhaps TRBD1 (6 bases). The CDR3 has 15 amino acids. Trimming left V 4 bases short and J 6 bases short, with 15 bases between. Looked up from germline, CDR1 is SGHTA and CDR2 is FQGNSA.

The chain couples TRBV7-9 to TRBJ2-3; 14 bases align to TRBD2. The CDR3 is made up of 16 amino acids. V lost 3 bases, J lost 3 bases, and 2 bases stayed unmatched. Germline V CDR1 and CDR2: SEHNR, FQNEAQ (reference sequence). The CDR3 nucleotides are TGTGCCAGCAGCTTGGGACTAGCGGGAGTGACAGATACGCAGTATTTT. Translated, it gives CASSLGLAGVTDTQYF.

The chain couples TRBV6-5 to TRBJ1-1; a possible D gene is TRBD1 (6 bases). CDR1 is MNHEY, CDR2 SVGAGI, per germline. Deletions cut 6 bases from V and 7 bases from J, with 15 bases between. The CDR3 totals 13 residues. The CDR3 spells CASRRQARGEAFF. The DNA for the CDR3 is TGTGCCAGCAGGAGACAGGCCCGTGGTGAAGCTTTCTTT.

The rearrangement uses TRBV6-5 and TRBJ1-6; a weak D match, TRBD1 (6 bases). Deletions cut 11 bases from V and 7 bases from J, with 15 bases between. Germline loops: CDR1 MNHEY, CDR2 SVGAGI. This CDR3 comprises 13 residues. The CDR3 DNA reads TGTGCCTCCTTTGGGACATTGAATTCACCCCTCCACTTT. It encodes CASFGTLNSPLHF.

The table lists this clone with a few counts. The V gene is TRBV5-1, the J gene TRBJ2-1; D call uncertain. V was trimmed by 1 base and J by 10 bases, leaving 15 bases between them. The length of the CDR3 is 14 residues. CDR1 SGHRS and CDR2 YFSETQ come from the germline V gene. CDR3 DNA: TGCGCCAGCAGCTTGCATGCTAGTGAGAGGGAGCAGTTCTTC. Amino acid sequence: CASSLHASEREQFF.

The CDR3 loop reads CATASGQGFYEQYF. CDR3 sequence (DNA): TGTGCCACCGCCTCGGGACAGGGGTTCTACGAGCAGTACTTC. The chain employs TRBV28 and TRBJ2-7; TRBD1 aligns across 10 bases. CDR3 size: 14 residues. Germline assignment: CDR1 MDHEN and CDR2 SYDVKM. V lost 10 bases and J lost 3; bases outside the gene matches: 9.

This clone was seen a handful of times. The gene calls are TRBV5-4 and TRBJ2-3; D ambiguous. CDR1 SGHNT and CDR2 YYREEE come from the germline V gene (reference sequence). Trimming removed 7 bases at V and 2 bases at J, with 8 bases between. The CDR3 covers 12 residues. CDR3 sequence (DNA): TGTGCCAGCGCTAGAGCCACAGATACGCAGTATTTT. It encodes CASARATDTQYF.

V is TRBV10-3 and J is TRBJ2-2, with 7 nucleotides matching TRBD1. This CDR3 is 14 amino acids long. Germline V lookup: CDR1 ENHRY, CDR2 SYGVKD. The trim removed 4 bases at V and 4 bases at J, leaving 3 bases unmatched. CDR3 DNA sequence: TGTGCCATCAGTGGACAGGGTAGCACCGGGGAGCTGTTTTTT. Protein product: CAISGQGSTGELFF.

V and J are TRBV7-2 and TRBJ2-1, with 12 positions matching TRBD2. The CDR3 extends over 14 amino acids. J was trimmed by 4 bases and V by 7 bases; bases with no gene match: 2. Germline V gene data show CDR1 as SGHTA and CDR2 as FQGNSA. In DNA, the CDR3 is TGTGCCAGCACTCTAGCGGGGGGGTACAATGAGCAGTTCTTC. It specifies CASTLAGGYNEQFF.